In its sample, the clone carrying this T cell receptor beta chain was seen many times. Its target is not known. The sample is drawn from a study of Graves' ophthalmopathy and Graves' hyperthyroidism. Study-wide background: Upon initial diagnosis and before any treatment, peripheral blood was collected. Study results and caveats: Built on 13 signatures, a model told ophthalmopathy apart from stable hyperthyroidism with approximately 85% sensitivity and over 80% specificity.

Germline V gene sequence: CDR1 SGHDN, CDR2 FVKESK. The CDR3 extends over 15 amino acids. The V segment lost 4 bases and the J segment 2 bases; nucleotides outside the gene matches: 7. Amplification of the TCR beta CDR3 regions used RNA transcripts (as template). The workflow started with a first-round RT-PCR run with HTBI primers and then moved on to a second-round multiplex PCR. TCRdb analysed the multiplex PCR reads with MiXCR anew, one entry per CDR3 protein. Altogether around 600,000 distinct CDR3 sequences are present, about two fifths being singletons, with the ten largest covering over 2.5%. The TCR sequence derives from an adult man with Graves' ophthalmopathy. The chain employs TRBV14 and TRBJ2-7; TRBD2 matches 8 bases. Sequencing input: peripheral blood. The CDR3 sequence is CASSRSGTSAYEQYF. DNA of the CDR3: TGTGCCAGCAGCCGTTCCGGGACTAGTGCCTACGAGCAGTACTTC.